This T cell receptor (beta chain) was sequenced in a study of shared T cell receptors in the human thymus. Libraries were prepared by immunoSEQ multiplex PCR; TCRdb keeps only in-frame clonotypes and omits some of them. The sample holds approximately 490,000 clones, approximately 80% seen once. Trimming cost V 5 bases and J 15 bases, with 23 bases left between them. The V gene's germline CDR1 is LNHNV and CDR2 YYDKDF (reference sequence). The CDR3 contains 14 residues. The data also belong to a second study, concerning human thymus T cells. That work contributes: Donors were healthy Finnish infants having corrective surgery for congenital heart defects.

The sequenced material came from thymocytes. The source is a boy in the first two years of life with a congenital heart defect. The chain links TRBV15 to TRBJ2-1; D not certain. The CDR3 region has the DNA TGTGCCACCAGCCCTCCCCTTGCGGATAACACACCGTTCTTC. Its protein is CATSPPLADNTPFF. The variable domain in full, completed from reference TRBV15 and TRBJ2-1, reads DAMVIQNPRYQVTQFGKPVTLSCSQTLNHNVMYWYQQKSSQAPKLLFHYYDKDFNNEADTPDNFQSRRPNTSFCFLDIRSPGLGDTAMYLCATSPPLADNTPFFGPGTRLTVL.